This TCR beta chain was recorded in a study of blood T cell repertoires in COVID-19 (TCRdb year 2020). Background for the entire study: Collaborator samples came from the United States, Italy and Spain and covered acute and convalescent phases of COVID-19. The material from the prospective study consisted of cDNA or gDNA derived from T cells, B-cell-depleted T cells, or PBMCs. Subjects who had been exposed to COVID-19, were actively infected with it, or had recovered from it provided the deeply sampled blood TCRbeta repertoires that made up the dataset. The repertoires were released in a freely available public database intended as a resource for research on the immune response to SARS-CoV-2. The samples were drawn from the first 160 participants of the ongoing ImmuneRACE study and from more than 1,000 subjects provided by 6 global collaborators. Nearly every sample came with metadata listing a de-identified subject ID, COVID-19 status, age in years and sex. Where available, HLA class I and class II types were taken from metadata supplied by the sample provider and were not determined by assay-based typing. The research as a whole found: The amount of clinical and demographic metadata varied by source and participant and was provided uncurated.

In the prospective study, participants were roughly 18 to 95 years old, resided in 24 geographic areas of the United States, and were enrolled through a virtual design. In the prospective study, participants were assigned to cohorts based on the clinical history participants reported in a screening survey and a study questionnaire. Recovered participants in ImmuneRACE Cohort 3 were defined as having two consecutive negative NP/OP PCR tests, clearance from a healthcare professional, or resolution of symptoms. Mobile phlebotomists in the prospective study collected whole blood, serum and a nasopharyngeal or oropharyngeal swab from every participant. Additional blood draws and questionnaires over an approximately two-month period could optionally be provided by prospective study participants. Prospective study blood samples were shipped either frozen or at room temperature before DNA extraction. The immunoSEQ Assay, a bias-controlled multiplex PCR, was used to amplify TCRbeta CDR3 regions from genomic DNA. The authors processed their data as follows. The number of nucleated cells in each sample was estimated by amplification of reference gene primers within the assay. To quantify the absolute abundance of each unique TCRbeta CDR3 rearrangement, sequence reads were collapsed and filtered. Productive Simpson clonality was computed per sample as the square root of Simpson's diversity index over productive rearrangements. TCRdb carries this immuneACCESS record with in-frame sequences only. Its versions omit some clonotypes, under half of them owing to an unresolved V gene in the studies checked, with the rest unexplained. The V and J calls and clone size were taken over from that table, and D and trimming were inferred from the DNA. A total of 200,000 to 250,000 clones appear in this sample, approximately 90% of them only once. In total, the top ten clones hold 0.95% to 1.5% of the sample.

CDR3 length: 13 amino acids, cysteine to phenylalanine. Left in the record is the CDR3 DNA by itself, 39 bases read in frame from the first base. CDR1 is given as SGDLS and CDR2 as YYNGEE, both from the germline V gene. A distance of 6 bases separates the germline ends of V and J, which lose 2 bases and 3 bases respectively. In this sample, this clone turned up once. What antigen it recognizes has not been identified. The record has no base qualities; no much larger clone is one base away. The clonotype originates from a man aged 25-40 years who had recovered from COVID-19. The material sequenced was PBMCs or T cells enriched from blood (not recorded which). The V gene is TRBV9 and the J gene is TRBJ1-5, with the D segment identity uncertain. The CDR3 reads as follows: CASSVDINQPQHF. The base sequence is TGTGCCAGCAGCGTTGACATCAATCAGCCCCAGCATTTT.